This T cell receptor beta chain was recorded in a study of cytotoxic CD8 clonotypes in ibrutinib-treated CLL. Study information: Response was recorded as partial in 25 or so patients and complete in 2; at median about 6 years, around 14 remained remitted and about 12 had progressed.

The method was immunoSEQ multiplex PCR; TCRdb's version includes in-frame clones alone and lacks a portion of them. The sample has roughly 13,000 clones, roughly 76% seen once. The trim removed 5 bases at V and 7 bases at J, leaving 9 bases unmatched. The V gene's germline CDR1 is SEHNR and CDR2 FQNEAQ (reference sequence). This CDR3 spans 15 amino acids. Sample: PBMCs, taken before ibrutinib treatment. The TCR was taken from a human donor with chronic lymphocytic leukemia. The chain uses TRBV7-9 and TRBJ2-1; TRBD2 aligns across 9 bases. The CDR3 reads CASSAWRGGLNEQFF. The CDR3 coding sequence is TGTGCCAGCAGCGCCTGGCGGGGGGGCTTGAATGAGCAGTTCTTC.